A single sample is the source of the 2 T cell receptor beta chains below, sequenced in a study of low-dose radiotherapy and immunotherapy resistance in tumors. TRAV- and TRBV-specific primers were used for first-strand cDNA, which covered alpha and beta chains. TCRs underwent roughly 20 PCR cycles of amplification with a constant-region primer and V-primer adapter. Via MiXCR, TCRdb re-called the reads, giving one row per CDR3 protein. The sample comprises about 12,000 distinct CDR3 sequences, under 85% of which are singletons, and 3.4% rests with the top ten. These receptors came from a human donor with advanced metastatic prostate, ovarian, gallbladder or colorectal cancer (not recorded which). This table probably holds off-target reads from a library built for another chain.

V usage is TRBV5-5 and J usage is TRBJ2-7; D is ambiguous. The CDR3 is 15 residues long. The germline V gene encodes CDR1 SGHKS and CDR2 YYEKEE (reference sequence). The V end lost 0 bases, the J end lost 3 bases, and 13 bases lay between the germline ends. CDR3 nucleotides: TGTGCCAGCAGCTTGGGTAGGAACACCCTCTACGAGCAGTACTTC. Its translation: CASSLGRNTLYEQYF. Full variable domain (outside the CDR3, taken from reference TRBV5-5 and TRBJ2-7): DAGVTQSPTHLIKTRGQQVTLRCSPISGHKSVSWYQQVLGQGPQFIFQYYEKEERGRGNFPDRFSARQFPNYSSELNVNALLLGDSALYLCASSLGRNTLYEQYFGPGTRLTVT.

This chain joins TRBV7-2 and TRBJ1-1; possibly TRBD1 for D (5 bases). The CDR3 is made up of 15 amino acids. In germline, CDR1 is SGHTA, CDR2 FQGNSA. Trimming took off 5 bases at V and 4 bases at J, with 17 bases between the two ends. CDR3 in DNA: TGTGCCAGCAGCCCGGTCGGGGCGGGGGGCACTGAAGCTTTCTTT. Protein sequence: CASSPVGAGGTEAFF.